Sequencing of this T cell receptor beta chain was carried out in a study of blood T cell repertoires in COVID-19. J gave up 1 base and V 8 bases, and 4 bases lay outside the gene matches. Germline V gene sequence: CDR1 MDHEN, CDR2 SYDVKM. The CDR3 length is 14 residues. Data came from immunoSEQ multiplex PCR; TCRdb stores just in-frame clones and leaves some out. The repertoire holds 80,000 or so clones, roughly 86% seen once, with more than 1.5% in the top ten. This chain connects TRBV28 to TRBJ2-7, with 11 bases lining up with TRBD1. The specimen was peripheral blood. The clonotype comes from a woman aged 60-70 years with acute or convalescent COVID-19. Here the CDR3 reads CASAGQGASYEQYF. The CDR3 coding sequence is TGTGCCAGCGCCGGACAGGGGGCTTCCTACGAGCAGTACTTC.